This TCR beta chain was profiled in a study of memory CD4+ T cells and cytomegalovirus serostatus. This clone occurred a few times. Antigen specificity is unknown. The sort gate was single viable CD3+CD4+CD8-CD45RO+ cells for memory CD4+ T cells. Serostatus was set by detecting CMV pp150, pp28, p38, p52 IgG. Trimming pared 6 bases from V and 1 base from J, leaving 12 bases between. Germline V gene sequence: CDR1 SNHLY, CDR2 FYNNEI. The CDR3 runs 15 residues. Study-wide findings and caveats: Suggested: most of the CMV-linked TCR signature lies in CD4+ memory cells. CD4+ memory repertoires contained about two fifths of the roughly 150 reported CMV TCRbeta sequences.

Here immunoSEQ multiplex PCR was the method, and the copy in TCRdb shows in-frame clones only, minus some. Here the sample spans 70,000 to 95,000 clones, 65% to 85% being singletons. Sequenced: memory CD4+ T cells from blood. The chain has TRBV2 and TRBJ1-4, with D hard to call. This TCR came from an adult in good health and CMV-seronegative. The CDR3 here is CASSHWTGTNEKLFF. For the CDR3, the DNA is TGTGCCAGCAGCCACTGGACGGGAACTAATGAAAAACTGTTTTTT. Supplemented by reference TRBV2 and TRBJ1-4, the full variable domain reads EPEVTQTPSHQVTQMGQEVILRCVPISNHLYFYWYRQILGQKVEFLVSFYNNEISEKSEIFDDQFSVERPDGSNFTLKIRSTKLEDSAMYFCASSHWTGTNEKLFFGSGTQLSVL.